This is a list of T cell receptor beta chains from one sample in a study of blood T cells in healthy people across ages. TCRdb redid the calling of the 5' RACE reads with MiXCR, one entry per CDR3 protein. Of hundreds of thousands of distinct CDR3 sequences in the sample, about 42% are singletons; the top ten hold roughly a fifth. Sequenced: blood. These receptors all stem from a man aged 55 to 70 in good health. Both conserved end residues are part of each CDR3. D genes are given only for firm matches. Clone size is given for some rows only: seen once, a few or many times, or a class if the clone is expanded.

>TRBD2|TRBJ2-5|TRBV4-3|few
CASSQDRGLAYQETQYF
TGCGCCAGCAGCCAAGATAGGGGACTAGCGTACCAAGAGACCCAGTACTTC
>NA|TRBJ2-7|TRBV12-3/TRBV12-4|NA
CASSWGESGDSYEQYF
TGTGCCAGCAGTTGGGGGGAGTCAGGGGATTCCTACGAGCAGTACTTC
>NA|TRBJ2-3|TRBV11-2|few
CASSLIRTDTQYF
TGTGCCAGCAGCTTGATCCGCACAGATACGCAGTATTTT
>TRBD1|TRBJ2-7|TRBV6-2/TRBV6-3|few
CASARTGSYEQYF
TGTGCCAGTGCGAGGACAGGGTCCTACGAGCAGTACTTC
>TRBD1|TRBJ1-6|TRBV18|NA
CASSPRTGGSSSPLHF
TGTGCCAGCTCACCCCGGACAGGGGGTTCGTCCTCACCCCTCCACTTT
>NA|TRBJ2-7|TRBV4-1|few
CASSQGPYPYEQYF
TGCGCCAGCAGCCAAGGGCCTTACCCCTACGAGCAGTACTTC
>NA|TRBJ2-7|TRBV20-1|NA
CSADSTSYNEQYF
TGCAGTGCGGACAGTACCTCCTACAATGAGCAGTACTTC
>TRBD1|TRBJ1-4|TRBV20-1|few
CSARHPGGEKLFF
TGCAGTGCTAGACACCCAGGGGGTGAAAAACTGTTTTTT
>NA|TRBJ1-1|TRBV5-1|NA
CASSTRSGAGGEAFF
TGCGCCAGCAGCACCAGGTCAGGGGCAGGAGGTGAAGCTTTCTTT
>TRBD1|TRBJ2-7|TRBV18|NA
CASSLNTGQDSYEQYF
TGTGCCAGCTCACTTAATACCGGACAGGATTCCTACGAGCAGTACTTC
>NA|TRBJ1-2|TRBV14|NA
CASSQNYYGYTF
TGTGCCAGCAGCCAAAACTACTATGGCTACACCTTC
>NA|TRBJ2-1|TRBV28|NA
CASTRPGKSSYNEQFF
TGTGCCAGCACACGCCCGGGGAAGAGCTCCTACAATGAGCAGTTCTTC
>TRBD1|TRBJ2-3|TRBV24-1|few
CATSALGTGVNTDTQYF
TGTGCCACCAGTGCCCTTGGGACAGGGGTGAACACAGATACGCAGTATTTT
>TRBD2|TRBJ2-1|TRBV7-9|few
CASSMAAGGLNEQFF
TGTGCCAGCAGCATGGCAGCGGGGGGGCTGAATGAGCAGTTCTTC
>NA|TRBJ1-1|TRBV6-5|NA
CASSYSQLGGAFF
TGTGCCAGCAGTTACTCTCAGTTAGGGGGAGCTTTCTTT
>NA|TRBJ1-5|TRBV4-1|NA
CASSLPGSGNQPQHF
TGCGCCAGCAGCCTACCGGGCAGCGGGAATCAGCCCCAGCATTTT
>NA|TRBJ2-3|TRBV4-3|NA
CASSQQLLTDTQYF
TGCGCCAGCAGCCAACAACTGCTCACAGATACGCAGTATTTT
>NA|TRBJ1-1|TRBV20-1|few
CSASPPEAFF
TGCAGTGCTAGTCCCCCTGAAGCTTTCTTT
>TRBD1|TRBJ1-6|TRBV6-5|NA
CASTPRDRQNSPLHF
TGTGCCAGCACCCCTCGGGACAGGCAAAATTCACCCCTCCACTTT
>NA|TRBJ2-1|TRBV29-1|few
CSVYRVESYNEQFF
TGCAGCGTTTACAGAGTAGAGTCCTACAATGAGCAGTTCTTC
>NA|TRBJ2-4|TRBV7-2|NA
CASSLVATGRQSKNIQYF
TGTGCCAGCAGCTTAGTAGCCACGGGACGTCAATCAAAAAACATTCAGTACTTC
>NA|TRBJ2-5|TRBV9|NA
CASSVQGGRQETQYF
TGTGCCAGCAGCGTCCAGGGTGGGAGGCAAGAGACCCAGTACTTC
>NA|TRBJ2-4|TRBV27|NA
CASSLSALAKNIQYF
TGTGCCAGCAGTTTATCTGCCTTAGCCAAAAACATTCAGTACTTC
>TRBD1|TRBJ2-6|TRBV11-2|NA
CASSLGGTGAGANVLTF
TGTGCCAGCAGCTTAGGGGGCACAGGGGCTGGGGCCAACGTCCTGACTTTC
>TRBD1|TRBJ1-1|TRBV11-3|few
CASNRGMNTEAFF
TGTGCCAGTAACAGGGGAATGAACACTGAAGCTTTCTTT
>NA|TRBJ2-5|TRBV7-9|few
CASSDWSEETQYF
TGTGCCAGCAGCGATTGGAGTGAAGAGACCCAGTACTTC
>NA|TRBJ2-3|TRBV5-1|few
CASSMQGLPTDTQYF
TGCGCCAGCAGCATGCAGGGATTACCCACAGATACGCAGTATTTT
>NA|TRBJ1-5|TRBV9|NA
CASSVFNRAQPQHF
TGTGCCAGCAGCGTATTTAACAGGGCGCAGCCCCAGCATTTT
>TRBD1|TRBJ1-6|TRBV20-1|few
CSARDKQGVSPLHF
TGCAGTGCTAGAGATAAACAGGGGGTCTCACCCCTCCACTTT
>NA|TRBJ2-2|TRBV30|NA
CAWSVRGNTGELFF
TGTGCCTGGAGTGTTCGGGGGAACACCGGGGAGCTGTTTTTT
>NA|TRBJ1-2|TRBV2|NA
CASSSGLDYGYTF
TGTGCCAGCAGTTCGGGACTGGACTATGGCTACACCTTC
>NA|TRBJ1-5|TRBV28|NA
CASRPRADQPQHF
TGTGCCAGCAGACCTAGGGCCGATCAGCCCCAGCATTTT
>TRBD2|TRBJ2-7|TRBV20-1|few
CSATTILAGGSSYEQYF
TGCAGTGCCACTACAATCCTAGCGGGGGGAAGCTCCTACGAGCAGTACTTC
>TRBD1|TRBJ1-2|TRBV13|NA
CASSLVQGATDYGYTF
TGTGCCAGCAGCTTAGTTCAGGGGGCGACGGACTATGGCTACACCTTC
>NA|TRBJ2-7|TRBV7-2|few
CASSPLVLVTSGTETYEQYF
TGTGCCAGCAGCCCCCTCGTCCTCGTAACCTCGGGGACGGAAACCTACGAGCAGTACTTC
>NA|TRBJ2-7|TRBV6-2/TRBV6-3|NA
CASSQRDGRSYEQYF
TGTGCCAGCAGCCAGAGGGACGGGCGCTCCTACGAGCAGTACTTC
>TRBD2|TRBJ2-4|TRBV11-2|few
CASRHREGVAKNIQYF
TGTGCCAGCCGACACCGGGAGGGGGTAGCCAAAAACATTCAGTACTTC
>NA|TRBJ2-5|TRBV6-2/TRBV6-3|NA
CASSPRVHQETQYF
TGTGCCAGCAGCCCCAGGGTACACCAAGAGACCCAGTACTTC
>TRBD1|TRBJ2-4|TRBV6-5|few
CASSSPSGTGGQQYF
TGTGCCAGCAGCTCACCTTCCGGGACAGGGGGTCAGCAGTACTTC
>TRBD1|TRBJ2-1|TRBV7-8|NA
CASSRGDSLGEQFF
TGTGCCAGCAGCCGAGGGGACAGCCTGGGGGAGCAGTTCTTC
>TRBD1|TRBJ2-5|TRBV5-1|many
CASSPGQPQETQYF
TGTGCCAGCAGTCCGGGACAGCCCCAAGAGACCCAGTACTTC
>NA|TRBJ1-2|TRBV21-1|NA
CASSKLDGLYYGYTF
TGTGCCAGCAGCAAATTGGACGGGCTGTACTATGGCTACACCTTC
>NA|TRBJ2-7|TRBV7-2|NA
CASSFGDHYEQYF
TGTGCCAGCAGCTTTGGGGATCACTACGAGCAGTACTTC
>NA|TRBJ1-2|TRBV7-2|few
CASSSGLGGTNYGYTF
TGTGCCAGCAGCTCAGGACTCGGGGGGACTAACTATGGCTACACCTTC
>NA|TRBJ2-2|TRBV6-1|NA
CASNPGTGELFF
TGTGCCAGCAACCCTGGGACCGGGGAGCTGTTTTTT
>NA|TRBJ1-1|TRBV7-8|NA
CASSPREGNTEAFF
TGTGCCAGCAGCCCGCGCGAGGGGAACACTGAAGCTTTCTTT
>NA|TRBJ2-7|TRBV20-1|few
CSAGAIGSYEQYF
TGCAGTGCGGGGGCTATCGGGTCCTACGAGCAGTACTTC
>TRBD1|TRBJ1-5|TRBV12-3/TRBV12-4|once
CASSPSDRGGNQPQHF
TGTGCCAGCAGTCCCTCGGACAGGGGGGGAAATCAGCCCCAGCATTTT
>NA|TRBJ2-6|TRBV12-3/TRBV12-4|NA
CASTPRANVLTF
TGTGCCAGCACCCCCAGGGCCAACGTCCTGACTTTC
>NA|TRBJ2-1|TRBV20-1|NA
CSAKGGGTGSEQFF
TGCAGTGCTAAGGGCGGGGGCACAGGGAGTGAGCAGTTCTTC
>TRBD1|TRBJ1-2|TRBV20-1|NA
CSAEEGQGGGYTF
TGCAGTGCTGAAGAGGGACAGGGGGGAGGCTACACCTTC
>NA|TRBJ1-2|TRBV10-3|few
CATGTPGDGYTF
TGTGCCACCGGGACTCCCGGAGATGGCTACACCTTC
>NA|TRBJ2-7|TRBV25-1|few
CASRESGKLFEQYF
TGTGCCAGCCGTGAATCCGGAAAACTATTCGAGCAGTACTTC
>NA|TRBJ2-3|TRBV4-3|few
CASSQDLLVVDTQYF
TGCGCCAGCAGCCAAGACCTTCTTGTAGTGGATACGCAGTATTTT
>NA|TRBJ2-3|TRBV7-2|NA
CASSLVSRTDTQYF
TGTGCCAGCAGCTTAGTGAGCCGCACAGATACGCAGTATTTT
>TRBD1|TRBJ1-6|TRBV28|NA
CASSSAGTGANSPLHF
TGTGCCAGCAGTTCAGCCGGGACAGGGGCTAATTCACCCCTCCACTTT
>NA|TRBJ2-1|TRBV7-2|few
CASSLEGLYNNEQFF
TGTGCCAGCAGCTTAGAGGGACTGTATAACAATGAGCAGTTCTTC